The source of this T cell receptor (beta chain) is a study of cytomegalovirus exposure and HLA in healthy donors. Across the whole study: Among 150 million to 200 million T cells, an earlier analysis found roughly 110 million unique TCR beta sequences.

This clone was observed a handful of times. The antigen is unknown. With 7 bases clipped from V and 5 bases from J, the junction kept 5 bases outside the gene matches. The CDR3 runs 14 residues. CDR1 is SGHAT, CDR2 FQDESV, per germline (reference sequence). PCR primers comprised 60 Vbeta and 13 Jbeta primers. Assay: immunoSEQ multiplex PCR; the TCRdb copy retains only in-frame clones and omits some. The data contain 78,000 or so clones, around 60% of them singletons. Study-wide results and caveats: In an earlier analysis, about 87% or about 30%: the productive usage of most TCR beta V segments.

The chain joins TRBV11-1 to TRBJ2-7; 13 bases align to TRBD2. Sample: PBMCs. The sequence was collected from a male donor in good health and CMV-seropositive. CDR3 sequence: CASTPGLAGHEQYF. Written as DNA, the CDR3 is TGTGCCAGCACCCCGGGACTAGCGGGACACGAGCAGTACTTC.